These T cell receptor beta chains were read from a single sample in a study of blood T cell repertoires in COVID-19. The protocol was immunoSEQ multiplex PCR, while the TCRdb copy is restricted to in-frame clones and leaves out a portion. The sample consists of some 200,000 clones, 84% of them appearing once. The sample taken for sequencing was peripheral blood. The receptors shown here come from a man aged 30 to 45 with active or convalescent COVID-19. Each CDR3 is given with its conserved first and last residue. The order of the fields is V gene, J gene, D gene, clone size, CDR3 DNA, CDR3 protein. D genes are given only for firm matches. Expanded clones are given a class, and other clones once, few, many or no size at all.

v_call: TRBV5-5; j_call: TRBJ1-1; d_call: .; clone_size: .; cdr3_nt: TGTGCCAGCAGCTTGTACAGGGAGAACACTGAAGCTTTCTTT; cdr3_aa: CASSLYRENTEAFF
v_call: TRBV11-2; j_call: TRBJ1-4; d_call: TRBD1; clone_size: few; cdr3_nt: TGTGCCAGCAGCTACGGACAGGGCCTTAATGAAAAACTGTTTTTT; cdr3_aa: CASSYGQGLNEKLFF
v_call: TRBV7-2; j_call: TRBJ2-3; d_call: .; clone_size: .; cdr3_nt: TGTGCCAGCAGCTTCGTGCCGGGACCTGGGGGCGGAGATACGCAGTATTTT; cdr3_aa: CASSFVPGPGGGDTQYF
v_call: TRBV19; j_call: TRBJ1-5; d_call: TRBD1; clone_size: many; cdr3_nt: TGTGCCAGTAGTGTCCGCTCGGGACAGGGGTCAGGGCAGCCCCAGCATTTT; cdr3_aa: CASSVRSGQGSGQPQHF
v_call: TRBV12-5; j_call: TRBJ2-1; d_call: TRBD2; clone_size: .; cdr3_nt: TGTGCAGAAGCGGGAAACAATGAGCAGTTCTTC; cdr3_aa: CAEAGNNEQFF
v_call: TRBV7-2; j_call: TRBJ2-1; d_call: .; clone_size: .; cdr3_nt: TGTGCCAGCAGCCCAGACAGCAGCAGGGCCAGGGAGCAGTTCTTC; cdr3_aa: CASSPDSSRAREQFF
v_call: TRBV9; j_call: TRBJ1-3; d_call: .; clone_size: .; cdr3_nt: TGTGCCAGCAGCGTTCACCCCGCGGACATGGGAAACACCATATATTTT; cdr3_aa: CASSVHPADMGNTIYF
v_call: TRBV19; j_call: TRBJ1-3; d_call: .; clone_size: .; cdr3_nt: TGTGCCAGTAGTTGGGCAGATCGGCGAAACACCATATATTTT; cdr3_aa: CASSWADRRNTIYF
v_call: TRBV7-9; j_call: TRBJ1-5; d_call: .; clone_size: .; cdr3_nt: TGTGCCAGCAGCCCTGGTGCCGGTCAGCCCCAGCATTTT; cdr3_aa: CASSPGAGQPQHF
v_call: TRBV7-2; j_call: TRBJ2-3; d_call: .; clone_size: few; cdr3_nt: TGTGCCAGCAGCTTATCCCCAGTGGATACGCAGTATTTT; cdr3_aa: CASSLSPVDTQYF
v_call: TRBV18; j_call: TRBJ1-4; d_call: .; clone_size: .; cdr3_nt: TGTGCCAGCTCACCGGGGCAGGGGAATGAAAAACTGTTTTTT; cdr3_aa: CASSPGQGNEKLFF
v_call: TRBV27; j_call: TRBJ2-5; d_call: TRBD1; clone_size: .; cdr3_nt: TGTGCCAGCAGTTCGGGGCAGGGGGCGCTCGGAGAGACCCAGTACTTC; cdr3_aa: CASSSGQGALGETQYF
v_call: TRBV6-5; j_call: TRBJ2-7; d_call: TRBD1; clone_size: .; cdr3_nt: TGTGCCAGCAGTTACTCCGACAGGGGGTTTACCTACGAGCAGTACTTC; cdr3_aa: CASSYSDRGFTYEQYF
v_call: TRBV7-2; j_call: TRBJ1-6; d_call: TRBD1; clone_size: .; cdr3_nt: TGTGCCAGCAGCCCGGGACAGAATAACTATAATTCACCCCTCCACTTT; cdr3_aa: CASSPGQNNYNSPLHF
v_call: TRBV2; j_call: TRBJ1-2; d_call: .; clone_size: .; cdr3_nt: TGTGCTAGCAATCCAGATAACTATGGCTACACCTTC; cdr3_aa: CASNPDNYGYTF
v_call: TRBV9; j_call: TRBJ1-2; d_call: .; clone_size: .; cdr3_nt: TGTGCCAGCAGCGTAAGCAAAAGTAACTATGGCTACACCTTC; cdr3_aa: CASSVSKSNYGYTF
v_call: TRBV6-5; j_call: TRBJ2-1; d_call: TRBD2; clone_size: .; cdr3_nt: TGTGCCAGCAGTCCCCGGGGGGGACCTTCCAATGAGCAGTTCTTC; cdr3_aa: CASSPRGGPSNEQFF
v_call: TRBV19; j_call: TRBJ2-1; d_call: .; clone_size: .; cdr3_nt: TGTGCCAGTAGCTCCCGGCAGGCTGAGCAGTTCTTC; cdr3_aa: CASSSRQAEQFF
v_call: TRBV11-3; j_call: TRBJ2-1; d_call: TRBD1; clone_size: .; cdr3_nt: TGTGCCAGCAGCCTATTAGCGTCCGGGACAGGCGACAATGAGCAGTTCTTC; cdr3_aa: CASSLLASGTGDNEQFF
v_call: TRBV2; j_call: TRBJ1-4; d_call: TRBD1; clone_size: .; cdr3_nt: TGTGCCAGCAGTGGATCGACAGGGAAGGAAAAACTGTTTTTT; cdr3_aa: CASSGSTGKEKLFF
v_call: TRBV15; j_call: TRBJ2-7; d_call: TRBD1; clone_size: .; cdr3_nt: TGTGCCACCAGCAGAGATAATTCCTGGACAGGGAACTACGAGCAGTACTTC; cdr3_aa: CATSRDNSWTGNYEQYF
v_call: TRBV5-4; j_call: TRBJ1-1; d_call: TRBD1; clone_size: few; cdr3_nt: TGTGCCAGCAGCAAAGGACAGGGCACGAACACTGAAGCTTTCTTT; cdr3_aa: CASSKGQGTNTEAFF
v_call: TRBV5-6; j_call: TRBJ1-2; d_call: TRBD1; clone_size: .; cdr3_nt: TGTGCCAGCAGCTTAGGGACAGGGTATGGCTACACCTTC; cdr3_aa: CASSLGTGYGYTF
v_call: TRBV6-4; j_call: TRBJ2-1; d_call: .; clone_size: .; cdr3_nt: TGTGCCAGCAGTGTTTCACCCAGCTCCTACAATGAGCAGTTCTTC; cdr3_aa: CASSVSPSSYNEQFF
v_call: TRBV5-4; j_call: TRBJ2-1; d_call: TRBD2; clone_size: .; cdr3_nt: TGTGCCAGCAGCTCAGGACTAGCGGGTAACAATGAGCAGTTCTTC; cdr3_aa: CASSSGLAGNNEQFF
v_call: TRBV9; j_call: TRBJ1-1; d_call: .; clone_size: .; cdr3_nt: TGTGCCAGCAGCTCATTCCAGGATCCCGGGGCTGAAGCTTTCTTT; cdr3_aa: CASSSFQDPGAEAFF
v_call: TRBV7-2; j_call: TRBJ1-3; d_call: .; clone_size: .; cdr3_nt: TGTGCCAGCAGCCCTGACAGTTCTGGAAACACCATATATTTT; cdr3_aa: CASSPDSSGNTIYF
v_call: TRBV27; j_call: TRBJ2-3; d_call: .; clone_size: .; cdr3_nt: TGTGCCAGCAGTTTAGGGCAGGGGGGAGATACGCAGTATTTT; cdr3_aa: CASSLGQGGDTQYF
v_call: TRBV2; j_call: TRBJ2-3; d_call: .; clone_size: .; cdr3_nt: TGTGCCAGCACTAAGGGGGTACCTAGCACAGATACGCAGTATTTT; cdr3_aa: CASTKGVPSTDTQYF
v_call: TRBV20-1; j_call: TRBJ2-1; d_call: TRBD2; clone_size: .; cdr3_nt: TGCAGTGCTAGTCCGACTAGCGGTATGACTGAGCAGTTCTTC; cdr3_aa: CSASPTSGMTEQFF
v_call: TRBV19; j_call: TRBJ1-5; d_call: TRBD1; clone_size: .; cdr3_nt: TGTGCCAGTAGTAAGGGACAGGGGGTCGTTAGCAATCAGCCCCAGCATTTT; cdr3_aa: CASSKGQGVVSNQPQHF
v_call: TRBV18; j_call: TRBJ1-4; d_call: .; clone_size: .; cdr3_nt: TGTGCCAGCTCACCTACGGGACTCCTGAATGAAAAACTGTTTTTT; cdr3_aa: CASSPTGLLNEKLFF
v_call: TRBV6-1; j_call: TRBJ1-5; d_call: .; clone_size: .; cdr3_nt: TGTGCCAGCAGTGAGGGGGGAAGCAATCAGCCCCAGCATTTT; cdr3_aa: CASSEGGSNQPQHF
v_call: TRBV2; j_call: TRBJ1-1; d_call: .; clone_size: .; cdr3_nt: TGTGCCAGCAGCACTACCCCCTCAGTGAACACTGAAGCTTTCTTT; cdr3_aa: CASSTTPSVNTEAFF
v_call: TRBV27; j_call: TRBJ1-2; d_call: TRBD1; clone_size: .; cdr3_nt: TGTGCCAGCACCACCATCGGACAGGGGAACTATGGCTACACCTTC; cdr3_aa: CASTTIGQGNYGYTF
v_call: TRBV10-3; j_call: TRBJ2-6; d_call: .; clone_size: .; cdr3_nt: TGTGCCATCAGTGAAGAGGGCTCGTACGGGGCCAACGTCCTGACTTTC; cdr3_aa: CAISEEGSYGANVLTF
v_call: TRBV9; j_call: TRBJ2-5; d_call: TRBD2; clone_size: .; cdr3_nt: TGTGCCAGCAGCCCCCGACTAGCGGGGGAAGAGACCCAGTACTTC; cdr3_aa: CASSPRLAGEETQYF
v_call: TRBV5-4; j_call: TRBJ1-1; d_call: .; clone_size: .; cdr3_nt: TGTGCCAGCAGCACCGGCTTGGGAGCTGAAGCTTTCTTT; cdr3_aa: CASSTGLGAEAFF
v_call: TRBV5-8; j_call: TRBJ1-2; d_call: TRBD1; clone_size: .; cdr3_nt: TGTGCCAGCAGCCGGGACAGCGCGCATGGCTACACCTTC; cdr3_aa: CASSRDSAHGYTF
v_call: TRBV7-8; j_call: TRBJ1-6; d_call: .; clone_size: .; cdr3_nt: TGTGCCAGCAGCTTACCGGGGAAGGGATTATCACCCCTCCACTTT; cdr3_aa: CASSLPGKGLSPLHF
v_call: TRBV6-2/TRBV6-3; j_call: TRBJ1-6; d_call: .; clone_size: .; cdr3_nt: TGTGCCAGCAGTCCCCTCGACTTCACTTCACCCCTCCACTTT; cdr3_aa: CASSPLDFTSPLHF